These T cell receptor beta chains were read from a single sample in a study of Ad26.COV2.S vaccination and SARS-CoV-2 variants. Method: immunoSEQ multiplex PCR; TCRdb's copy keeps in-frame clones and lacks some. This sample carries about 320,000 clones, 90% of them seen once, and the ten largest clones take around 5.5%. Source: peripheral blood, taken in a trial of Ad26.COV2.S vaccine versus placebo. These receptors were collected from a person aged 18-65 years who received the Ad26.COV2.S COVID-19 vaccine or a placebo. Both conserved end residues are part of each CDR3. D genes are given only for firm matches. Clone size is not always given. Where it is, it says once, few, many or a class for expanded clones.

cdr3_aa,cdr3_nt,j_call,d_call,v_call,clone_size
CASSQDFSLRTTYGYTF,TGCGCCAGCAGCCAAGATTTCAGCCTTAGGACTACTTATGGCTACACCTTC,TRBJ1-2,.,TRBV4-3,.
CASSEHPGTEKKLFF,TGTGCCAGCAGCGAACACCCCGGGACTGAAAAAAAACTGTTTTTT,TRBJ1-4,.,TRBV3-1/TRBV3-2,.
CASGSLSNTRDWSTGANVLTF,TGTGCTAGTGGTTCCTTATCAAACACCCGGGACTGGTCGACTGGGGCCAACGTCCTGACTTTC,TRBJ2-6,.,TRBV12-5,.
CASSQVKVTEAFF,TGCGCCAGCAGCCAAGTCAAGGTAACTGAAGCTTTCTTT,TRBJ1-1,.,TRBV4-1,few
CASRREGVTFGGNEQFF,TGTGCCAGCAGAAGGGAGGGGGTAACATTCGGAGGTAATGAGCAGTTCTTC,TRBJ2-1,.,TRBV2,.
CASWTGTKYTDTQYF,TGTGCCAGCTGGACTGGAACGAAATACACAGATACGCAGTATTTT,TRBJ2-3,.,TRBV28,.
CSASGQTYEQYF,TGCAGCGCATCGGGACAGACCTACGAGCAGTACTTC,TRBJ2-7,TRBD1,TRBV29-1,.
CASGLNRKAGELFF,TGTGCTAGTGGTTTAAATCGCAAAGCCGGGGAGCTGTTTTTT,TRBJ2-2,.,TRBV12-5,many
CASSFGGDTGELFF,TGCGCCAGCAGCTTCGGAGGCGATACCGGGGAGCTGTTTTTT,TRBJ2-2,.,TRBV5-1,.
CASSFLGGAGQPQHF,TGTGCCAGCAGCTTTCTTGGGGGAGCGGGTCAGCCCCAGCATTTT,TRBJ1-5,.,TRBV5-5,.
CASSQGLAEETQYF,TGTGCCAGCAGCCAAGGACTAGCGGAAGAGACCCAGTACTTC,TRBJ2-5,TRBD2,TRBV3-1/TRBV3-2,.
CASSLITFNEAFF,TGTGCCAGCAGTTTAATTACATTCAATGAAGCTTTCTTT,TRBJ1-1,.,TRBV28,.
CASSLGARGSGNTIYF,TGTGCCAGCAGCTTAGGGGCCCGGGGCTCTGGAAACACCATATATTTT,TRBJ1-3,.,TRBV7-3,.
CASSLRQGSYEQYF,TGCGCCAGCAGCCTACGACAGGGCTCCTACGAGCAGTACTTC,TRBJ2-7,TRBD1,TRBV4-3,.
CTSPGTPGFNEQFF,TGCACCAGCCCCGGGACCCCCGGGTTCAATGAGCAGTTCTTC,TRBJ2-1,.,TRBV1,once
CASSLPNNVQGAHGYTF,TGTGCCAGCTCACTACCGAATAATGTACAGGGGGCGCATGGCTACACCTTC,TRBJ1-2,TRBD1,TRBV18,.
CATGSALPYNEQFF,TGTGCCACCGGGTCTGCCCTTCCCTACAATGAGCAGTTCTTC,TRBJ2-1,.,TRBV28,.
CASSYGTLSYEQYF,TGTGCCAGCAGCTACGGAACCCTCTCCTACGAGCAGTACTTC,TRBJ2-7,.,TRBV11-2,.
CASSPPFDTQYF,TGTGCCAGCTCACCACCATTTGATACGCAGTATTTT,TRBJ2-3,.,TRBV18,.
CASSYGFSRQNTEAFF,TGTGCCAGCAGTTACGGGTTCAGCAGGCAGAACACTGAAGCTTTCTTT,TRBJ1-1,.,TRBV6-6,.
CASSPGGNQPQHF,TGTGCCAGCTCACCAGGGGGCAATCAGCCCCAGCATTTT,TRBJ1-5,.,TRBV18,.
CAWRVHEAGMGTNTEAFF,TGTGCCTGGAGGGTTCATGAGGCAGGGATGGGAACTAACACTGAAGCTTTCTTT,TRBJ1-1,.,TRBV30,.
CASSLLGSVNIQYF,TGTGCCAGCAGCTTACTGGGTTCGGTTAACATTCAGTACTTC,TRBJ2-4,.,TRBV11-2,.
CASSYILVGSNEQFF,TGTGCCAGCAGTTACATCCTGGTGGGAAGCAATGAGCAGTTCTTC,TRBJ2-1,.,TRBV6-2/TRBV6-3,.
CASSLKGPLLARYEQFF,TGTGCCAGCAGCTTAAAGGGCCCCCTACTGGCTAGGTATGAGCAGTTCTTC,TRBJ2-1,.,TRBV7-2,.
CASSSTVDVSDEQFF,TGTGCCAGCTCAAGCACAGTGGACGTCTCGGATGAGCAGTTCTTC,TRBJ2-1,.,TRBV18,.
CASSPAGDPYEQYF,TGTGCCAGCTCACCCGCGGGGGACCCCTACGAGCAGTACTTC,TRBJ2-7,TRBD2,TRBV18,.
CASSRRADSPATGELFF,TGTGCCAGCAGCCGAAGGGCCGACAGCCCGGCCACCGGGGAGCTGTTTTTT,TRBJ2-2,.,TRBV3-1/TRBV3-2,.
CASSQYEETQYF,TGTGCCAGCAGCCAGTACGAAGAGACCCAGTACTTC,TRBJ2-5,.,TRBV3-1/TRBV3-2,.
CASSFASGALSTEAFF,TGTGCCAGTAGTTTTGCTTCCGGGGCCCTAAGTACTGAAGCTTTCTTT,TRBJ1-1,.,TRBV19,once
CATRARESSGNTIYF,TGTGCCACCCGCGCGCGGGAGAGCTCTGGAAACACCATATATTTT,TRBJ1-3,.,TRBV19,.
CASSASYEQYF,TGCGCCAGCAGTGCCTCCTACGAGCAGTACTTC,TRBJ2-7,.,TRBV10-2,few
CASSPTPPRVNTEAFF,TGTGCCAGCAGCCCCACCCCCCCCAGGGTGAACACTGAAGCTTTCTTT,TRBJ1-1,.,TRBV3-1/TRBV3-2,.
CASSSPTQGRFSSGANVLTF,TGTGCCAGCAGCTCTCCGACCCAGGGCAGGTTCAGCTCTGGGGCCAACGTCCTGACTTTC,TRBJ2-6,.,TRBV7-8,.
CASSIVGGQPQHF,TGTGCCAGTAGTATAGTCGGGGGTCAGCCCCAGCATTTT,TRBJ1-5,.,TRBV19,.
CASSQNDYGYTF,TGCGCCAGCAGCCAAAATGATTATGGCTACACCTTC,TRBJ1-2,.,TRBV4-1,.
CAWSVAGPTDTQYF,TGTGCCTGGAGTGTTGCGGGACCCACAGATACGCAGTATTTT,TRBJ2-3,.,TRBV30,once
CSARGGPEQFF,TGCAGTGCTAGGGGGGGCCCTGAGCAGTTCTTC,TRBJ2-1,.,TRBV20-1,.
CASSLVRNTEAFF,TGTGCCAGCAGCTTAGTAAGGAACACTGAAGCTTTCTTT,TRBJ1-1,.,TRBV7-6,once
CASRLQGFPGELFF,TGTGCCAGCAGATTACAGGGGTTTCCCGGGGAGCTGTTTTTT,TRBJ2-2,TRBD1,TRBV5-6,once
CASSEWGEVSAEAFF,TGTGCCAGCAGTGAATGGGGGGAGGTGAGCGCTGAAGCTTTCTTT,TRBJ1-1,.,TRBV25-1,once
CSAYRGGELFF,TGCAGCGCCTACAGGGGTGGGGAGCTGTTTTTT,TRBJ2-2,TRBD1,TRBV29-1,once
CASSPTGSELFF,TGTGCCAGCAGCCCGACAGGGTCGGAGCTGTTTTTT,TRBJ2-2,TRBD1,TRBV3-1/TRBV3-2,.
CASSYRTAEVPNTEAFF,TGCGCCAGCAGCTACCGGACAGCCGAAGTCCCTAACACTGAAGCTTTCTTT,TRBJ1-1,.,TRBV5-1,once
CASSSNGTPRFF,TGTGCCAGCAGTTCGAACGGGACTCCGCGATTCTTT,TRBJ1-1,.,TRBV11-3,.
CASSLAPGVVLGQPQHF,TGTGCCAGCAGCTTGGCTCCAGGGGTTGTATTAGGTCAGCCCCAGCATTTT,TRBJ1-5,.,TRBV7-2,.
CASSSPTGLLNQPQHF,TGTGCCAGCAGTTCCCCGACAGGCCTCCTCAATCAGCCCCAGCATTTT,TRBJ1-5,.,TRBV6-2/TRBV6-3,.
CASSPRTSEGETQYF,TGTGCCAGCTCACCAAGGACCTCCGAGGGAGAGACCCAGTACTTC,TRBJ2-5,.,TRBV18,.
CASSLAQSVSSYEQYF,TGTGCCAGCAGCTTAGCACAGTCCGTCAGCTCCTACGAGCAGTACTTC,TRBJ2-7,.,TRBV7-2,.
CASSDPGRDYGYTF,TGTGCCAGCAGTGATCCGGGAAGAGACTATGGCTACACCTTC,TRBJ1-2,.,TRBV28,.
CASSQDRAGSGYGYTF,TGCGCCAGCAGCCAAGACAGGGCTGGGAGCGGCTATGGCTACACCTTC,TRBJ1-2,.,TRBV4-3,.
CARSLGAGLSSGANVLTF,TGTGCCAGAAGCTTGGGGGCAGGCCTAAGCTCTGGGGCCAACGTCCTGACTTTC,TRBJ2-6,.,TRBV5-3,.
CASSPPFGQGEAFF,TGTGCCAGCAGCCCGCCCTTCGGGCAGGGGGAAGCTTTCTTT,TRBJ1-1,.,TRBV11-2,.
CASTSLGDEEAFF,TGCGCCAGCACCTCGTTGGGAGATGAGGAAGCTTTCTTT,TRBJ1-1,.,TRBV5-1,.